This TCR beta chain was profiled in a study of blood T cell repertoires in COVID-19. Across the study: Donors in the United States, Italy and Spain gave samples during acute or convalescent COVID-19.

The CDR3 runs to 17 residues. Losses at the gene ends were 0 bases for V and 0 bases for J; bases not matched to a gene: 4. Germline lookup yields CDR1 ENHRY and CDR2 SYGVKD. The protocol was immunoSEQ multiplex PCR, while the TCRdb copy is restricted to in-frame clones and leaves out a portion. This table holds approximately 100,000 clones, 70% to 80% found once. Specimen: peripheral blood. This clonotype was sampled from a man older than 75 with COVID-19, enrolled during active disease. The rearrangement links TRBV10-3 to TRBJ1-3, with 8 bases lining up with TRBD1. CDR3 region: CAISESGQASSGNTIYF. The CDR3 bases are TGTGCCATCAGTGAGTCGGGACAGGCCTCCTCTGGAAACACCATATATTTT.